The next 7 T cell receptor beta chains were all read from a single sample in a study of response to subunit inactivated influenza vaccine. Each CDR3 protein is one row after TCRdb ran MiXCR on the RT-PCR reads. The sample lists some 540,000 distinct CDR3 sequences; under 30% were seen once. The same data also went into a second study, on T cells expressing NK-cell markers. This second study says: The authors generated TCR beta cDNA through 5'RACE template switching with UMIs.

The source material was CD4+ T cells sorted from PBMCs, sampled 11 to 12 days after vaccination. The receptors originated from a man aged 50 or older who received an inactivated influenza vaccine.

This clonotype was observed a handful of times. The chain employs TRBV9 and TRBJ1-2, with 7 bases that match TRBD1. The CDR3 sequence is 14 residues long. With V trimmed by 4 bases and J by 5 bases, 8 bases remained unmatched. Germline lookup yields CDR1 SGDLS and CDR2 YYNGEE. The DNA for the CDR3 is TGTGCCAGCAGCACCGGACAGGCCCTATATGGCTACACCTTC. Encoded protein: CASSTGQALYGYTF. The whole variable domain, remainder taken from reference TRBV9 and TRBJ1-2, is DSGVTQTPKHLITATGQRVTLRCSPRSGDLSVYWYQQSLDQGLQFLIQYYNGEERAKGNILERFSAQQFPDLHSELNLSSLELGDSALYFCASSTGQALYGYTFGSGTRLTVV.

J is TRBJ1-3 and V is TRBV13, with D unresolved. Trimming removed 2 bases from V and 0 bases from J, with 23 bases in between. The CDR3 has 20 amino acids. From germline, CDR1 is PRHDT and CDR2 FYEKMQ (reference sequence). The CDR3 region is CASSLRFSSAGATSGNTIYF. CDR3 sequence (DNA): TGTGCCAGCAGCTTAAGATTTTCATCAGCAGGCGCGACCTCTGGAAACACCATATATTTT.

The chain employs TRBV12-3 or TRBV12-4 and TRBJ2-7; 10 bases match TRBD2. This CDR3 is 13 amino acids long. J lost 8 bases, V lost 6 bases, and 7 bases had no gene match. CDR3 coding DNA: TGTGCCAGCAGCCTCCTAGCGGGGGCCAAGCAGTACTTC. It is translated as CASSLLAGAKQYF.

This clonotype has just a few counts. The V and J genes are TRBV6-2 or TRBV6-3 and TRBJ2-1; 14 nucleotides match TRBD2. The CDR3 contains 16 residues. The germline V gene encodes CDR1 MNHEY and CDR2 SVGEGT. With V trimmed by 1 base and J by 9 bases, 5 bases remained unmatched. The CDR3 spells CASSYLTSGRGFEQFF. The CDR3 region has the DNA TGTGCCAGCAGTTACTTGACTAGCGGGAGGGGTTTTGAGCAGTTCTTC.

The CDR3 sequence is CASSYGRAQPQHF. The DNA of the CDR3 is TGTGCCAGCAGTTACGGCAGGGCTCAGCCCCAGCATTTT. J is TRBJ1-5 and V is TRBV6-5, with D possibly matching TRBD1 (5 bases). The CDR3 loop spans 13 amino acids. Germline V gene sequence: CDR1 MNHEY, CDR2 SVGAGI. Trimming shortened V by 2 bases and J by 6 bases, and 8 bases separated the two germline ends.

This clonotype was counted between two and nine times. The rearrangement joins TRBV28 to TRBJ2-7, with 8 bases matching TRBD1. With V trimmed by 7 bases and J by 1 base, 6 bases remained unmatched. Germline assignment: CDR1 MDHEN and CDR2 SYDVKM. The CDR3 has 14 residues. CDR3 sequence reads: CASTSYRGSYEQYF. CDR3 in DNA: TGTGCCAGCACTAGTTACAGGGGGTCCTACGAGCAGTACTTC.

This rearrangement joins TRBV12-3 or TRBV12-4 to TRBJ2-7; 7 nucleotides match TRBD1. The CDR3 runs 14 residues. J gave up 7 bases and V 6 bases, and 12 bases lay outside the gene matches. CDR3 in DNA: TGTGCCAGCAGCTATATGTATAGGGGGCAGGAGCAGTACTTC. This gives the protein CASSYMYRGQEQYF.